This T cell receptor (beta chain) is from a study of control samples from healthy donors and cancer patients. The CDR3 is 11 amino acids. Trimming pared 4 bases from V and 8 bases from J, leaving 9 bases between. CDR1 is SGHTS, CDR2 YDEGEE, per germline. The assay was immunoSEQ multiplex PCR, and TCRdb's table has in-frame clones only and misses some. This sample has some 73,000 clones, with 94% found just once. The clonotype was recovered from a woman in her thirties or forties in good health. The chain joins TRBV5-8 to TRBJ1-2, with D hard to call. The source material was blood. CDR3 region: CASSPRWGYTF. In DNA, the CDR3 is TGTGCCAGCAGCCCACGGTGGGGCTACACCTTC. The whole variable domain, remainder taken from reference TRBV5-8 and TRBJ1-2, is EAGVTQSPTHLIKTRGQQATLRCSPISGHTSVYWYQQALGLGLQFLLWYDEGEERNRGNFPPRFSGRQFPNYSSELNVNALELEDSALYLCASSPRWGYTFGSGTRLTVV.